This T cell receptor (beta chain) was identified in a study of PD-1 blockade in classical Hodgkin lymphoma. Time point: cycle 4 day 1 (C4D1), after less than 7 weeks of nivolumab. Each and every patient relapsed after autologous stem cell transplantation, and patients got differing brentuximab vedotin exposure. V gave up 0 bases and J gave up 2 bases, with 5 bases separating them. The CDR3 loop spans 15 amino acids. Germline CDR1 reads MGHRA; CDR2 reads YSYEKL. Data came from immunoSEQ multiplex PCR; TCRdb stores just in-frame clones and leaves some out. This table holds about 21,000 clones, more than 75% found once.

The sample here was peripheral blood mononuclear cells (PBMCs), taken before the fourth cycle of nivolumab. The rearrangement uses TRBV4-1 and TRBJ2-6, with D possibly TRBD1 on 5 matching bases. The sequence derives from a human donor with classical Hodgkin lymphoma. In DNA, the CDR3 is TGCGCCAGCAGCCAAGAAGGGGCTGGGGCCAACGTCCTGACTTTC. Translation: CASSQEGAGANVLTF.